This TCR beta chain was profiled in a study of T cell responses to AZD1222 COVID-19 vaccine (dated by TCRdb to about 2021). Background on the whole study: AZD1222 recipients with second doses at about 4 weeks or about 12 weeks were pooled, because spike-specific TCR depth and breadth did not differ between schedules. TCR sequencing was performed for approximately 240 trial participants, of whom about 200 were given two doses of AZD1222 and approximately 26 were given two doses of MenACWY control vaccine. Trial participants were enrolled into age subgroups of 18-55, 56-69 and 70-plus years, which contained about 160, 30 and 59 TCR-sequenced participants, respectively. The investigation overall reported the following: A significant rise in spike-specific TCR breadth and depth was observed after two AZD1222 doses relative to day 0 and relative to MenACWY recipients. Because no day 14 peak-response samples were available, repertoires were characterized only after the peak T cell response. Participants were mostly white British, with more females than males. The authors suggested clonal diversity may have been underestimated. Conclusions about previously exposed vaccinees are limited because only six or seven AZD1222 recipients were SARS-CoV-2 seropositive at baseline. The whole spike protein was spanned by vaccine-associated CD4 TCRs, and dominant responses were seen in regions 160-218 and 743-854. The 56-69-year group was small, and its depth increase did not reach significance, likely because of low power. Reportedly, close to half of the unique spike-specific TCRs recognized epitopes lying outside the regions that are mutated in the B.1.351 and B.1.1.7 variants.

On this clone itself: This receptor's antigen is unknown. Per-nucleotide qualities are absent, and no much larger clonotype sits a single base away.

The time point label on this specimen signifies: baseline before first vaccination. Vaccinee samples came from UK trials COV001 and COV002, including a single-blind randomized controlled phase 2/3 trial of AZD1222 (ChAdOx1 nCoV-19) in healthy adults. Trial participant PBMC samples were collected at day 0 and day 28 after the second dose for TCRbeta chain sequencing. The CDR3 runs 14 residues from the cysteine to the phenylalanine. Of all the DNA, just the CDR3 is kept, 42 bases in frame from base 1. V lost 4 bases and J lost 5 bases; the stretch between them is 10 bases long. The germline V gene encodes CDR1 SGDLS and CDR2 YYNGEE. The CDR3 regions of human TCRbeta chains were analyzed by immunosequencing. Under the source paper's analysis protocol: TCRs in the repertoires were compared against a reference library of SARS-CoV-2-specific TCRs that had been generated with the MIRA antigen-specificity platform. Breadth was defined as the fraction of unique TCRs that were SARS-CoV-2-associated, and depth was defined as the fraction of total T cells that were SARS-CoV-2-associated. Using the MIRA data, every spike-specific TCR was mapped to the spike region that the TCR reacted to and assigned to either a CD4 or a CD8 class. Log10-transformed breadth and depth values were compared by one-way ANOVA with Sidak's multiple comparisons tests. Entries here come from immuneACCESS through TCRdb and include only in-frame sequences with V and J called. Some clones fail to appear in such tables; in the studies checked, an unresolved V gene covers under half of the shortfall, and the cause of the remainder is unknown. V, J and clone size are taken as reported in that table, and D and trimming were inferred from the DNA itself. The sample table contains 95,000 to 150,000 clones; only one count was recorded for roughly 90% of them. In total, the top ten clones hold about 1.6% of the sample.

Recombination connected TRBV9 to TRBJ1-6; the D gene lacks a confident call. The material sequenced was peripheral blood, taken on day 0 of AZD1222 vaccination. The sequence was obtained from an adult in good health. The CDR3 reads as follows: CASSPMGDNSPLHF. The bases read TGTGCCAGCAGCCCCATGGGAGATAATTCACCCCTCCACTTT. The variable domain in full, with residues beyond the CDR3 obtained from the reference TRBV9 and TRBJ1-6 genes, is DSGVTQTPKHLITATGQRVTLRCSPRSGDLSVYWYQQSLDQGLQFLIQYYNGEERAKGNILERFSAQQFPDLHSELNLSSLELGDSALYFCASSPMGDNSPLHFGNGTRLTVT.